The rows below give T cell receptor beta chains drawn from one sample of a study of T cell changes during pregnancy in multiple sclerosis. TCRdb's copy holds only in-frame clones and misses some; the assay was immunoSEQ multiplex PCR. The sample records some 60,000 clones, around 91% being singletons. The sequences come from peripheral blood, collected after pregnancy. The receptors here all came from a female donor with multiple sclerosis, enrolled in a pregnancy study. Each CDR3 is given with its conserved first and last residue. Fields, in order: D gene, clone size, J gene, V gene, CDR3 DNA, CDR3 protein. D genes are given only for firm matches. Expanded clones are given a class, and other clones once, few, many or no size at all.

d_gene: .
abundance: .
j_gene: TRBJ2-1
v_gene: TRBV5-1
CDR3nt: TGCGCCAGCAGCTCCGTTGGGTTAGCCGATAGCTCCTACAATGAGCAGTTCTTC
CDR3aa: CASSSVGLADSSYNEQFF

d_gene: .
abundance: .
j_gene: TRBJ2-7
v_gene: TRBV5-1
CDR3nt: TGCGCCAGCAGCTTGGCCGGCGGGGGCCCCTCCTACGAGCAGTACTTC
CDR3aa: CASSLAGGGPSYEQYF

d_gene: .
abundance: .
j_gene: TRBJ1-2
v_gene: TRBV19
CDR3nt: TGTGCCAGTAGTGAGGGTAACTATGGCTACACCTTC
CDR3aa: CASSEGNYGYTF

d_gene: .
abundance: .
j_gene: TRBJ2-7
v_gene: TRBV10-3
CDR3nt: TGTGCCATCAGTGAGTCAATAGGAGCCTACGAGCAGTACTTC
CDR3aa: CAISESIGAYEQYF

d_gene: .
abundance: .
j_gene: TRBJ2-5
v_gene: TRBV5-1
CDR3nt: TGCGCCAGCAGCTCCTCCGGACATCTCCAAGAGACCCAGTACTTC
CDR3aa: CASSSSGHLQETQYF

d_gene: TRBD1
abundance: .
j_gene: TRBJ1-1
v_gene: TRBV7-6
CDR3nt: TGTGCCAGCAGCTCCGGACAGGGGAACACTGAAGCTTTCTTT
CDR3aa: CASSSGQGNTEAFF

d_gene: .
abundance: .
j_gene: TRBJ1-5
v_gene: TRBV21-1
CDR3nt: TGTGCCAGCAGCAAAGCAGGGGGGGGGTGTGAGGAAATAAATAATCAGCCCCAGCATTTT
CDR3aa: CASSKAGGGCEEINNQPQHF

d_gene: TRBD1
abundance: .
j_gene: TRBJ1-1
v_gene: TRBV19
CDR3nt: TGTGCCAGTAGAAGATGGGGCGGGACAGGGGGCTCTGAAGCTTTCTTT
CDR3aa: CASRRWGGTGGSEAFF

d_gene: TRBD1
abundance: .
j_gene: TRBJ2-7
v_gene: TRBV11-2
CDR3nt: TGTGCCAGCAGCTTAAGACAGGGTCCCTCCTACGAGCAGTACTTC
CDR3aa: CASSLRQGPSYEQYF

d_gene: TRBD2
abundance: .
j_gene: TRBJ2-3
v_gene: TRBV2
CDR3nt: TGTGCCAGCAGTGAAGGGAACGGGGGGGCCTTGGATACGCAGTATTTT
CDR3aa: CASSEGNGGALDTQYF

d_gene: .
abundance: .
j_gene: TRBJ1-1
v_gene: TRBV5-1
CDR3nt: TGCGCCAGCAGCTTTTCGAGGAACACTGAAGCTTTCTTT
CDR3aa: CASSFSRNTEAFF

d_gene: .
abundance: .
j_gene: TRBJ1-2
v_gene: TRBV30
CDR3nt: TGTGCCTGGAGTTGGGGGGGATACTACACCTTC
CDR3aa: CAWSWGGYYTF

d_gene: TRBD1
abundance: once
j_gene: TRBJ2-7
v_gene: TRBV11-2
CDR3nt: TGTGCCAGCAGCTTAGAGGGGACAGGGTACGAGCAGTACTTC
CDR3aa: CASSLEGTGYEQYF

d_gene: TRBD1
abundance: .
j_gene: TRBJ2-2
v_gene: TRBV4-1
CDR3nt: TGCGCCAGCAGCCATCAGGGGGACACCGGGGAGCTGTTTTTT
CDR3aa: CASSHQGDTGELFF

d_gene: .
abundance: .
j_gene: TRBJ1-3
v_gene: TRBV4-3
CDR3nt: TGCGCCAGCAGCCAAGATTGGGGGGGTGGAAACACCATATATTTT
CDR3aa: CASSQDWGGGNTIYF

d_gene: .
abundance: .
j_gene: TRBJ1-5
v_gene: TRBV4-1
CDR3nt: TGCGCCAGCAGCCAAGTTTTCGGTCAGGCGCAGCATTTT
CDR3aa: CASSQVFGQAQHF

d_gene: TRBD2
abundance: .
j_gene: TRBJ2-5
v_gene: TRBV6-1
CDR3nt: TGTGCCAGCAGCGCCTTTACTCTAGCGGAAGAGACCCAGTACTTC
CDR3aa: CASSAFTLAEETQYF

d_gene: .
abundance: .
j_gene: TRBJ1-5
v_gene: TRBV7-9
CDR3nt: TGTGCCAGCAGCCCGGGATCTCAGCCGCCCCAGCATTTT
CDR3aa: CASSPGSQPPQHF

d_gene: TRBD1
abundance: .
j_gene: TRBJ1-6
v_gene: TRBV5-1
CDR3nt: TGCGCCAGCAGCTTGACAGGGGCGGATTCACCCCTCCACTTT
CDR3aa: CASSLTGADSPLHF

d_gene: TRBD1
abundance: .
j_gene: TRBJ2-1
v_gene: TRBV29-1
CDR3nt: TGCAGCGTTGAAGACCGGGACAGGGCTGACTACAATGAGCAGTTCTTC
CDR3aa: CSVEDRDRADYNEQFF

d_gene: .
abundance: few
j_gene: TRBJ2-4
v_gene: TRBV30
CDR3nt: TGTGCCTGGAGTGGGGGGCCTCAAAACATTCAGTACTTC
CDR3aa: CAWSGGPQNIQYF

d_gene: TRBD2
abundance: .
j_gene: TRBJ2-3
v_gene: TRBV5-6
CDR3nt: TGTGCCAGCAGCTCCAACCTAGCGGGGACTCACTTTTTT
CDR3aa: CASSSNLAGTHFF

d_gene: .
abundance: .
j_gene: TRBJ2-3
v_gene: TRBV5-4
CDR3nt: TGTGCCAGCAGCTTCCCTCCAGATACGCAGTATTTT
CDR3aa: CASSFPPDTQYF

d_gene: TRBD1
abundance: .
j_gene: TRBJ2-5
v_gene: TRBV27
CDR3nt: TGTGCCAGCACCCGGGACAGGGCTGGCCAAGAGACCCAGTACTTC
CDR3aa: CASTRDRAGQETQYF

d_gene: TRBD2
abundance: .
j_gene: TRBJ2-1
v_gene: TRBV2
CDR3nt: TGTGCCAGCAGGCGATCGGGACTAGCGGGGGGGCTCGGCAATGAGCAGTTCTTC
CDR3aa: CASRRSGLAGGLGNEQFF

d_gene: TRBD2
abundance: .
j_gene: TRBJ2-3
v_gene: TRBV15
CDR3nt: TGTGCCACCAGCAGAGATAGCGGGGGGGCAGATACGCAGTATTTT
CDR3aa: CATSRDSGGADTQYF

d_gene: .
abundance: .
j_gene: TRBJ2-1
v_gene: TRBV7-3
CDR3nt: TGTGCCAGCAGCCCCGACAGAGCCTACAATGAGCAGTTCTTC
CDR3aa: CASSPDRAYNEQFF

d_gene: .
abundance: .
j_gene: TRBJ2-3
v_gene: TRBV5-1
CDR3nt: TGCGCCAGCAGCTTTCAAGGGGCCGCAGATACGCAGTATTTT
CDR3aa: CASSFQGAADTQYF

d_gene: .
abundance: .
j_gene: TRBJ1-1
v_gene: TRBV4-3
CDR3nt: TGCGCCAGCAGCCAAGTTGACAGGCGGAACACTGAAGCTTTCTTT
CDR3aa: CASSQVDRRNTEAFF